This TCR beta chain was obtained from a study of T cell responses to AZD1222 COVID-19 vaccine. Remarks on this clone: Its antigen is not identified.

This CDR3 comprises 14 residues. Germline CDR1 SGDLS, CDR2 YYNGEE. V was trimmed by 4 bases and J by 5 bases, leaving 13 bases between them. Study-wide points: It should be noted that donors were predominantly white British and more often female, and clonal diversity was possibly underestimated.

The method was immunoSEQ multiplex PCR; TCRdb's version includes in-frame clones alone and lacks a portion of them. The data show around 100,000 clones, roughly 89% seen once. This receptor was obtained from an adult in good health. This chain uses TRBV9 with TRBJ2-1; possible D gene TRBD2, 5 bases. The sample in question was peripheral blood, obtained on day 0 of AZD1222 vaccination. The CDR3 loop is CASSITIGNNEQFF. DNA for the CDR3: TGTGCCAGCAGCATCACTATCGGGAACAATGAGCAGTTCTTC.